A selection of T cell receptor beta chains follows, all from one sample in a study of OX40 agonist ivuxolimab in advanced cancers. Profiling relied on immunoSEQ multiplex PCR, and the TCRdb table lists in-frame clones only, not all of them. Here the sample spans about 75,000 clones, 70% to 90% being singletons. The starting material was CD4+ or CD8+ T cells sorted from blood, obtained in a trial of the OX40 agonist ivuxolimab. The receptors stem from an adult with an advanced solid tumor such as melanoma, head and neck, liver or kidney cancer. CDR3s leave out the opening cysteine and the closing phenylalanine or tryptophan. D genes are given only for firm matches.

D: NA
J: TRBJ1-2
V: TRBV4-1
CDR3: ASSQDPTGNYGYT

D: TRBD1
J: TRBJ2-7
V: TRBV6-5
CDR3: ASSYSGTGTYEQY

D: NA
J: TRBJ2-1
V: TRBV28
CDR3: ASSLYGQGTYNEQF

D: TRBD2
J: TRBJ2-4
V: TRBV2
CDR3: ASSGRTSGPDDIQY

D: NA
J: TRBJ1-2
V: TRBV7-9
CDR3: ASSLPRVHMGYT

D: NA
J: TRBJ2-7
V: TRBV6-5
CDR3: ASKGSGVSYEQY

D: NA
J: TRBJ2-1
V: TRBV6-1
CDR3: ASSSQGPSYNEQF

D: NA
J: TRBJ1-5
V: TRBV6-1
CDR3: ASSAGYQPQH

D: NA
J: TRBJ2-3
V: TRBV11-3
CDR3: ASSQTSYSTDTQY

D: TRBD2
J: TRBJ2-1
V: TRBV19
CDR3: ASSIGAGAGRGEQF

D: TRBD1
J: TRBJ2-5
V: TRBV5-6
CDR3: ASSLRTGIETQY

D: TRBD1
J: TRBJ2-1
V: TRBV6-5
CDR3: ASRRGQGSYNEQF

D: NA
J: TRBJ2-3
V: TRBV5-1
CDR3: ASSFRQSTDTQY

D: TRBD2
J: TRBJ2-5
V: TRBV5-1
CDR3: ASSQGTSGSGVETQY

D: TRBD1
J: TRBJ1-1
V: TRBV10-3
CDR3: AIRKTGVRLTEAF

D: NA
J: TRBJ1-2
V: TRBV4-1
CDR3: ASSQDLDRFYGYT

D: TRBD2
J: TRBJ2-7
V: TRBV13
CDR3: ASSLGPETSGVPYEQY

D: NA
J: TRBJ2-5
V: TRBV5-1
CDR3: ASSLLGGGETQY

D: NA
J: TRBJ2-7
V: TRBV2
CDR3: ASSRGGPTYEQY

D: NA
J: TRBJ2-1
V: TRBV5-1
CDR3: ASSSFVGAMNEQF

D: NA
J: TRBJ2-1
V: TRBV19
CDR3: ASSIGFYNEQF

D: NA
J: TRBJ1-5
V: TRBV4-1
CDR3: ASSQDGGLGNQPQH

D: NA
J: TRBJ2-3
V: TRBV6-1
CDR3: ALVWGSTDTQY

D: NA
J: TRBJ1-1
V: TRBV6-1
CDR3: ASSDNLIMNTEAF

D: NA
J: TRBJ1-3
V: TRBV5-1
CDR3: ASSVSDSSGNTIY

D: NA
J: TRBJ2-2
V: TRBV6-1
CDR3: ASSEHEPLNTGELF

D: NA
J: TRBJ2-7
V: TRBV5-1
CDR3: ASSTSSGIGEQY

D: NA
J: TRBJ1-2
V: TRBV5-4
CDR3: ASSLVGRPDYGYT

D: NA
J: TRBJ2-7
V: TRBV2
CDR3: ASREDSYEQY

D: TRBD1
J: TRBJ1-3
V: TRBV19
CDR3: ATNPGQGPNTIY

D: TRBD1
J: TRBJ2-6
V: TRBV2
CDR3: ASSATGSSGANVLT

D: NA
J: TRBJ1-5
V: TRBV28
CDR3: ASSSSGPYNQPQH

D: NA
J: TRBJ2-1
V: TRBV4-1
CDR3: ASSQGITEQF